These 4 T cell receptor beta chains share one sample of origin, sequenced in a study of OX40 agonist ivuxolimab in advanced cancers. Sequencing used immunoSEQ multiplex PCR; TCRdb keeps in-frame clones, though not all of them. This sample has tens of thousands of clones, with about 86% found just once. Source: CD4+ or CD8+ T cells sorted from blood, taken in a trial of the OX40 agonist ivuxolimab. These receptors came from an adult with an advanced solid tumor such as melanoma, head and neck, liver or kidney cancer.

V is TRBV6-1 and J is TRBJ1-1; D is unclear. Germline values: CDR1 MNHNS, CDR2 SASEGT. V lost 1 base to trimming and J lost 4 bases, with 16 bases between them. The CDR3 is made up of 16 amino acids. CDR3 residues: CASSEGSMWGVTEAFF. CDR3 sequence (DNA): TGTGCCAGCAGTGAAGGGTCCATGTGGGGTGTCACTGAAGCTTTCTTT.

The chain has TRBV19 and TRBJ2-1, with TRBD1 matching 8 bases. The germline V gene has CDR1 LNHDA and CDR2 SQIVND (reference sequence). Trimming cost V 5 bases and J 6 bases; bases outside gene matches: 3. CDR3 size: 13 residues. CDR3 sequence reads: CASSGQGSNEQFF. As DNA, the CDR3 is TGTGCCAGTAGTGGACAGGGCTCCAATGAGCAGTTCTTC.

Note on this clone: Other nucleotide sequences in the sample specify the same CDR3. V gene TRBV7-2 combines with J gene TRBJ2-2; either TRBD1 or TRBD2 may fit D (6 bases each). This CDR3 has 16 amino acids. Between the trimmed V and J ends, which lost 0 bases and 0 bases, there was a span of 8 bases. Germline-derived CDR1 and CDR2 are SGHTA and FQGNSA. The CDR3: CASSLAGGTNTGELFF. As DNA, the CDR3 is TGTGCCAGCAGCTTAGCGGGGGGCACGAACACCGGGGAGCTGTTTTTT.

V usage is TRBV11-1 and J usage is TRBJ1-1; 7 bases map to TRBD1. Trimming removed 4 bases from V and 1 base from J; junction bases left unmatched: 3. CDR1 is SGHAT and CDR2 is FQDESV in the germline V gene (reference sequence). The CDR3 runs 14 residues. DNA of the CDR3: TGTGCCAGCAGCTACAGGGGATGGAACACTGAAGCTTTCTTT. This gives the protein CASSYRGWNTEAFF.